A selection of T cell receptor beta chains follows, all from one sample in a study of human T cells and chemical hapten exposure. MiXCR, run by TCRdb on the RACE reads, gives a single entry per CDR3 protein. The table shows tens of thousands of distinct CDR3 sequences, with approximately 7% occurring only once. This material consisted of whole blood, taken in connection with sensitization to the hapten diphenylcyclopropenone (DPC). Receptors originate from a young woman with alopecia areata. Some clones in this sample may be carry-over from other donors' samples. Each CDR3 is given with its conserved first and last residue. The D gene is left open where the match is weak. Not every row has a clone size; where given, it reads once, few, many or a size class.

D	J	size	V	CDR3	DNA
-	TRBJ1-6	few	TRBV7-2	CASSLVFGRLDSPLHF	TGTGCCAGCAGCTTAGTTTTCGGGAGGTTAGATTCACCCCTCCACTTT
-	TRBJ2-7	-	TRBV19	CASRHDGLGDYEQYF	TGTGCCAGTCGCCATGACGGACTGGGGGATTACGAGCAGTACTTC
-	TRBJ1-2	many	TRBV6-6	CASSRQRQIPLEGYTF	TGTGCCAGCAGTCGACAACGACAGATACCTCTCGAAGGCTACACCTTC
-	TRBJ1-6	-	TRBV6-1	CASREMSSYNSPLHF	TGTGCCAGCAGGGAAATGAGCTCCTATAATTCACCCCTCCACTTT
-	TRBJ1-2	many	TRBV6-5	CASSDRNYGYTF	TGTGCCAGCAGTGATAGAAACTATGGCTACACCTTC
-	TRBJ1-3	few	TRBV7-9	CASSNLVLRPGNTIYF	TGTGCCAGCAGCAACCTGGTTCTGAGGCCTGGAAACACCATATATTTT
-	TRBJ1-1	-	TRBV2	CASSVAGNTEAFF	TGTGCCAGCAGTGTGGCAGGGAACACTGAAGCTTTCTTT
TRBD2	TRBJ2-3	many	TRBV28	CASRSAGHTDTQYF	TGTGCCAGCAGGTCAGCGGGGCACACAGATACGCAGTATTTT
-	TRBJ1-5	few	TRBV29-1	CSVGGRNQPQHF	TGCAGCGTTGGGGGGCGAAATCAGCCCCAGCATTTT
-	TRBJ2-4	many	TRBV6-1	CASETDTAKNIQYF	TGTGCCAGCGAAACAGACACAGCCAAAAACATTCAGTACTTC
-	TRBJ2-1	many	TRBV2	CASRRLALPYNEQFF	TGTGCCAGCAGGCGCCTAGCTTTGCCTTACAATGAGCAGTTCTTC
-	TRBJ1-6	many	TRBV7-3	CASSLSPGSDSPLHF	TGTGCCAGCAGCTTATCACCGGGTAGTGATTCACCCCTCCACTTT
-	TRBJ1-5	few	TRBV19	CASSIVGEGNQPQHF	TGTGCCAGTAGTATAGTAGGAGAGGGCAATCAGCCCCAGCATTTT
TRBD1	TRBJ2-1	many	TRBV20-1	CSARGGDRGSIWNEQFF	TGCAGTGCTAGAGGGGGGGACAGGGGTTCGATTTGGAATGAGCAGTTCTTC
-	TRBJ2-3	many	TRBV6-6	CASSLVGGSTDTQYF	TGTGCCAGCAGTCTTGTAGGAGGGAGCACAGATACGCAGTATTTT
-	TRBJ2-5	many	TRBV12-3/TRBV12-4	CASSLIDETQYF	TGTGCCAGCAGTTTAATTGATGAGACCCAGTACTTC
-	TRBJ1-6	many	TRBV5-6	CASSLQGVNSPLHF	TGTGCCAGCAGCTTACAGGGTGTCAATTCACCCCTCCACTTT
TRBD2	TRBJ2-1	few	TRBV7-9	CASSSGSGGANEQFF	TGTGCCAGCAGCTCCGGGAGCGGGGGGGCTAATGAGCAGTTCTTC
TRBD1	TRBJ1-1	-	TRBV7-9	CASSLEFRDRATEAFF	TGTGCCAGCAGCTTAGAGTTTCGGGACAGGGCTACTGAAGCTTTCTTT
-	TRBJ1-4	many	TRBV18	CASSPGGYNEKLFF	TGTGCCAGCTCACCGGGCGGATATAATGAAAAACTGTTTTTT
-	TRBJ2-7	many	TRBV12-3/TRBV12-4	CASSLLIGSSYEQYF	TGTGCCAGCAGCCTTTTGATCGGGAGCTCCTACGAGCAGTACTTC
-	TRBJ1-4	few	TRBV6-1	CASILGGGGEKLFF	TGTGCCAGCATCCTAGGGGGAGGCGGTGAAAAACTGTTTTTT
-	TRBJ2-5	-	TRBV29-1	CSVEPSAQETQYF	TGCAGCGTTGAGCCCTCCGCCCAAGAGACCCAGTACTTC
TRBD2	TRBJ2-5	-	TRBV7-2	CASSRTSGGAVETQYF	TGTGCCAGCAGTCGGACTAGCGGGGGGGCCGTGGAGACCCAGTACTTC
-	TRBJ1-5	many	TRBV29-1	CSVLPPDGVQHF	TGCAGCGTTCTGCCACCCGACGGAGTCCAGCATTTT
-	TRBJ1-1	many	TRBV11-2	CASSLGIKGSAFF	TGTGCCAGCAGCTTAGGAATCAAGGGTTCGGCTTTCTTT
-	TRBJ2-3	many	TRBV9	CASSVSVRGDTQYF	TGTGCCAGCAGCGTGAGCGTTAGGGGAGATACGCAGTATTTT
-	TRBJ1-5	many	TRBV6-6	CASSSVYQGAQPQHF	TGTGCCAGCAGTTCCGTTTACCAGGGAGCCCAGCCCCAGCATTTT
TRBD2	TRBJ2-7	many	TRBV6-5	CASSRRLAGDSSYEQYF	TGTGCCAGCAGCCGAAGACTAGCGGGGGACTCCTCCTACGAGCAGTACTTC
TRBD1	TRBJ2-1	many	TRBV12-3/TRBV12-4	CASSSGQGGFF	TGTGCCAGCAGCTCCGGACAGGGAGGTTTCTTC
-	TRBJ1-3	few	TRBV12-3/TRBV12-4	CASRPHARERGNTIYF	TGTGCCAGCAGGCCGCACGCCAGGGAAAGAGGAAACACCATATATTTT
-	TRBJ1-2	many	TRBV29-1	CSVPRESSYGYTF	TGCAGCGTTCCCCGAGAGAGTTCCTATGGCTACACCTTC
-	TRBJ1-2	many	TRBV24-1	CATSEGREGGRYTF	TGTGCCACCAGTGAGGGACGCGAGGGGGGCCGCTACACCTTC
-	TRBJ1-5	many	TRBV20-1	CSARSRTAYSNQPQHF	TGCAGTGCTCGTTCCCGAACAGCTTATAGCAATCAGCCCCAGCATTTT
-	TRBJ2-2	many	TRBV20-1	CSAREGGDGELFF	TGCAGTGCCAGAGAGGGTGGAGACGGGGAGCTGTTTTTT
-	TRBJ2-7	many	TRBV5-1	CASSLGPVGYEQYF	TGCGCCAGCAGCTTGGGGCCGGTCGGTTACGAGCAGTACTTC
TRBD1	TRBJ1-2	few	TRBV6-2/TRBV6-3	CAIGQGAYGYTF	TGTGCCATCGGACAGGGGGCTTATGGCTACACCTTC
-	TRBJ2-1	few	TRBV20-1	CSARNPGPTLNNEQFF	TGCAGTGCTAGAAATCCGGGACCGACCTTAAACAATGAGCAGTTCTTC
-	TRBJ2-3	few	TRBV6-6	CASSYVAPSTDTQYF	TGTGCCAGCAGTTACGTAGCGCCTAGCACAGATACGCAGTATTTT
-	TRBJ1-6	many	TRBV20-1	CSAPRGGSSNNSPLHF	TGCAGTGCTCCCCGGGGTGGCAGCTCGAATAATTCACCCCTCCACTTT
-	TRBJ2-1	many	TRBV7-9	CASSPALSNEQFF	TGTGCCAGCAGCCCAGCCCTGAGCAATGAGCAGTTCTTC